The clone carrying this T cell receptor beta chain came up a few times. PCR primers comprised 60 Vbeta and 13 Jbeta primers. The repertoire was sequenced with immunoSEQ multiplex PCR; TCRdb's copy has only in-frame clones and lacks some. This sample has tens of thousands of clones, with approximately 78% found just once. J lost 4 bases, V lost 2 bases, and 0 bases had no gene match. The CDR3 is 13 amino acids. Germline lookup yields CDR1 LNHDA and CDR2 SQIVND (reference sequence). This record comes from a study of cytomegalovirus exposure and HLA in healthy donors. The V call is TRBV19, the J call TRBJ2-5; 8 bases match TRBD1. The sequence derives from a man aged 35 to 55 in good health and CMV-seronegative. Sequencing was done on a sample of PBMCs. The CDR3 here is CASSITGGETQYF. CDR3 DNA: TGTGCCAGTAGTATAACAGGGGGAGAGACCCAGTACTTC.